This T cell receptor beta chain was recorded in a study of shared clonotypes between healthy human individuals. The wider study: The study drew on a couple of women and a few men aged 18 to 49 as donors. Study-wide results and limits: It was the non-shared clonotypes that had lower generation probabilities than clonotypes shared by all four donors. At large depth, rarefaction still showed sorted-subset sequencing to be incomplete.

The method was immunoSEQ multiplex PCR; TCRdb's version includes in-frame clones alone and lacks a portion of them. The table has some 980,000 clones, 76% seen once. Regarding this clone: Its target is not known.

The CDR3 extends over 16 amino acids. Germline V CDR1 and CDR2: GTSNPN, SVGIG (reference sequence). Trimming cost V 4 bases and J 0 bases, with 18 bases left between them. The V call is TRBV30, the J call TRBJ1-2, with D tentatively TRBD1 (5 bases). The sample taken for sequencing was memory CD4+ T cells sorted from blood. The subset is: CD45RA-negative fraction. The TCR originated in a man aged 18 to 30 in good health. The CDR3 DNA sequence: TGTGCCTGGACCCGGGGGTCCCGAAATCCTAACTATGGCTACACCTTC. Translated: CAWTRGSRNPNYGYTF.